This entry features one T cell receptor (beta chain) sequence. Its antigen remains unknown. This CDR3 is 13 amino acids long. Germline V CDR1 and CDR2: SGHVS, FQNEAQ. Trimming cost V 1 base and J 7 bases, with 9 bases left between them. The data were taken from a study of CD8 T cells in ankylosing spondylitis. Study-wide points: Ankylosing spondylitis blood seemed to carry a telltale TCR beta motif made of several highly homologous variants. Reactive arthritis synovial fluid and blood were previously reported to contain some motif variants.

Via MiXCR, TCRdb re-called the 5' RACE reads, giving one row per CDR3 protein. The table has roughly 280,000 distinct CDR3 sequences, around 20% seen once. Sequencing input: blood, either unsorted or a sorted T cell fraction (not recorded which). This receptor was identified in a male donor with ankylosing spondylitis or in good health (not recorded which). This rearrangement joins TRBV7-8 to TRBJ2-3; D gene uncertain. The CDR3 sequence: CASSLVGFNTQYF. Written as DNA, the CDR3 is TGTGCCAGCAGCTTAGTAGGTTTTAATACGCAGTATTTT.